One TCR beta chain is described in this entry. This clonotype was detected only a few times. Its target antigen remains unknown. No base quality values were provided; no much bigger clone lies one nucleotide off. V is shortened by 5 bases, J by 1 base, and the region joining them spans 18 bases. Counted from cysteine to phenylalanine, this CDR3 has 16 amino acids. Left in the record is the CDR3 DNA by itself, 48 bases read in frame from the first base. The germline V gene sets CDR1 to SGHTA and CDR2 to FQGNSA. This sample was taken from a study of T-cell memory formation after mild COVID-19 (dated by TCRdb to about 2021). Turning to the overall study: TCR sequence clusters from the two donors were found to be largely donor specific. Longitudinal TCRalpha and TCRbeta repertoire sequencing tracked T-cell clones expanding and contracting after mild COVID-19 in a couple of donors. Two young, previously healthy adult volunteers made up the cohort, one male and one female.

Sequenced using an Illumina NovaSeq 6000. TCRalpha and TCRbeta cDNA libraries were built by 5'RACE with constant-segment primers, adding sample barcodes and unique molecular identifiers. RNA was extracted from every sample with Trizol reagent. Library amplification was performed in two PCR steps, and a second sample barcode and Illumina TruSeq adapters were introduced in the second step. Sequencing of libraries was performed on an Illumina NovaSeq with 2 x 150 bp paired-end reads. Regarding the original processing steps: Demultiplexing of reads and collapsing into UMI-guided consensus sequences were performed with migec v1.2.7. With mixcr v2.1.11, UMI consensuses were aligned to TRA and TRB V and J templates and assembled into clonotypes. Expanded or contracted clonotypes were those called significant by both edgeR and NoisET, with noise models trained on biological replicates. For edgeR calls, a false discovery rate-adjusted p below 0.01 and a log2 fold-change threshold of 1 were applied. As an exploratory analysis of dynamics, max-normalized trajectories of the 1000 most abundant clonotypes were examined with PCA combined with hierarchical clustering. The CD4 or CD8 phenotype of responding clones was assigned using the separately sequenced CD4+ and CD8+ repertoires. Starting from the raw public reads, TCRdb applied fastp trimming at Q25, assembled clones with MiXCR and retained in-frame beta chains. Duplicate CDR3 protein sequences are folded into a single record with the most common DNA and genes. These V and J calls are TCRdb output, not the study's own analysis. Counted in this sample were about 7,100 distinct CDR3 sequences; approximately 52% of them appeared once. 2% to 3% of the sample belongs to the ten largest clones.

Broad study findings and their caveats: Balanced CD4/CD8 phenotypes were observed for clones contracting from day 15 to 85, whereas a bias towards CD4+ was observed for a second wave of clones expanding from day 15 to 37. Contracting CD4+ clones appeared mostly in the CM and EM memory subsets, whereas CD8+ clones were enriched in EMRA. SARS-CoV-2 specificity of the second-wave clones peaking on day 37 was not confirmed. Only a couple of mild cases were covered in the study, and larger cohorts including severe cases with pre-infection samples were considered necessary. The detection of some responding clones in pre-infection memory suggests that pre-existing cross-reactive memory T cells joined the SARS-CoV-2 response.

Ficoll-Paque density gradient centrifugation was the method used to isolate PBMCs. This clonotype was obtained from an adult who had mild COVID-19 (a few samples of this study predate the infection). The sample titles of this study are shuffled in the database, so cell type and time point are left out. The source material was PBMCs or a T cell subset sorted from them (not recorded which). The rearranged chain carries TRBV7-2 and TRBJ2-7; possibly the D gene is TRBD1, per 6 matching bases. The nucleotide sequence is TGTGCCAGCAGCCGATCCGGGACAAGAGATTCCTACGAGCAGTACTTC. It translates as CASSRSGTRDSYEQYF. Where the CDR3 stops, the reference TRBV7-2 and TRBJ2-7 genes take over; the full variable domain is GAGVSQSPSNKVTEKGKDVELRCDPISGHTALYWYRQSLGQGLEFLIYFQGNSAPDKSGLPSDRFSAERTGGSVSTLTIQRTQQEDSAVYLCASSRSGTRDSYEQYFGPGTRLTVT.